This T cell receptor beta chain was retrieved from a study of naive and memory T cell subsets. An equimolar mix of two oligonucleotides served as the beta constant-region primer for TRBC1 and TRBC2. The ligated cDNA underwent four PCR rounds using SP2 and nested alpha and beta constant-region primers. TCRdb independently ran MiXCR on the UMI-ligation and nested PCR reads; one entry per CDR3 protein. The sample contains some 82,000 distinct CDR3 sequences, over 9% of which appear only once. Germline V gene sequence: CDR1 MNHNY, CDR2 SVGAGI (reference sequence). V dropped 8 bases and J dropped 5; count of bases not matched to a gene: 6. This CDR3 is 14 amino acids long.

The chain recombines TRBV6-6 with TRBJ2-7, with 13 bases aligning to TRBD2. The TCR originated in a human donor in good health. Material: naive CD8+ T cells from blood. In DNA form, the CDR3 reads TGTGCCAGCTCAAGACTAGCGGGAGGAGACGAGCAGTACTTC. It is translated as CASSRLAGGDEQYF.